Listed below are T cell receptor beta chains from one sample, sequenced in a study of cytomegalovirus exposure and HLA in healthy donors. Libraries were prepared by immunoSEQ multiplex PCR; TCRdb keeps only in-frame clonotypes and omits some of them. The table has approximately 140,000 clones, 79% seen once. Sequencing was done on a sample of PBMCs. These receptors all come from a middle-aged man in good health and CMV-seropositive. Both conserved end residues are trimmed from each CDR3. The order of the fields is V gene, CDR3 protein.

TRBV6-4 | ASSTRQGASDTQY
TRBV19 | ASIRARGPMNTEAF
TRBV27 | ASSLWAGNTEAF
TRBV27 | ASRRGRETYGYT
TRBV5-4 | ASSLQRGRYEQY
TRBV21-1 | ASSKVPGSDGYT
TRBV10-2 | ASSEVGADRRSEY
TRBV6-5 | ASSRSGGTDTQY
TRBV5-1 | ASSGTGGWGNTEAF
TRBV11-3 | ASSFGQGSTDTQY
TRBV6-6 | ASSYSTGSPLH
TRBV6-6 | ASSAEFNQPQH
TRBV6-1 | ASSAPSLSVTGELF
TRBV30 | AWSTESGNTIY
TRBV7-3 | ASSSLPGLSYEQY
TRBV5-4 | ASSSPGSAGGRGYGYT
TRBV6-5 | ASSWGQGPRGYT
TRBV29-1 | SVEAGAGGFGTQY
TRBV11-3 | ASSAGQRPDTQY
TRBV5-1 | ASSSGGAETQY
TRBV5-1 | ASSEGQGGTDTQY
TRBV18 | ASSPPQGTSYYGYT
TRBV6-1 | ASSSRTGGADGYT
TRBV29-1 | SVGQGYDQPQH
TRBV19 | ASSTNPGQASQPQH
TRBV2 | ASTTRTGYYEQY
TRBV5-1 | ASSRGGRDYGYT
TRBV5-1 | ASSRQGFGANVLT
TRBV4-2 | ASSQVRGQGASYEQY
TRBV7-2 | ASSLVSGAGGTIETQY
TRBV6-4 | ASSEGRGSPLH